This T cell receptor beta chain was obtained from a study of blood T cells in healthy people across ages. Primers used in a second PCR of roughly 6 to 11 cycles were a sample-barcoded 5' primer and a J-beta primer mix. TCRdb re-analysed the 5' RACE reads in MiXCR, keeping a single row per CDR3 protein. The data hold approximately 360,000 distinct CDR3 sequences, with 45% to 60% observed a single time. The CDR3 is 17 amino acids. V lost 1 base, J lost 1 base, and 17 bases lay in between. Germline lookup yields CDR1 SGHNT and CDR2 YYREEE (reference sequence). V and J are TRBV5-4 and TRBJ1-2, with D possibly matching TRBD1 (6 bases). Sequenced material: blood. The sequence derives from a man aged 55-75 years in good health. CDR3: CASSLTGGPYGNYGYTF. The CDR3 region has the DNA TGTGCCAGCAGCTTGACCGGGGGGCCGTACGGTAACTATGGCTACACCTTC.